Below, 14 T cell receptor beta chains from the same sample are listed, as sequenced in a study of OX40 agonist ivuxolimab in advanced cancers. Using immunoSEQ multiplex PCR, the repertoire was profiled, and TCRdb retains in-frame clones only, with some absent. The repertoire has fewer than 80,000 clones, approximately 83% of them found once; the top ten carry 5% to 6.5%. This material consisted of CD4+ or CD8+ T cells sorted from blood, taken in a trial of the OX40 agonist ivuxolimab. These receptors originate from an adult with an advanced solid tumor such as melanoma, head and neck, liver or kidney cancer.

This chain uses TRBV18 with TRBJ1-1; 8 nucleotides match TRBD1. The V segment lost 6 bases and the J segment 0 bases; nucleotides outside the gene matches: 9. The germline gives CDR1 KGHSH, CDR2 LQKENI. This CDR3 contains 16 residues. CDR3 in amino acids: CASSMERQGLNTEAFF. CDR3 DNA: TGTGCCAGCTCGATGGAAAGACAGGGGTTGAACACTGAAGCTTTCTTT.

The V and J genes are TRBV7-9 and TRBJ1-1; D remains unclear. CDR1 SEHNR and CDR2 FQNEAQ come from the germline V gene (reference sequence). This CDR3 has 16 amino acids. Trimming stripped 7 bases from V and 4 bases from J, with 22 bases between. CDR3 bases: TGTGCCAGCACCCCCCAGCCACTGCGTGCTGGCACTGAAGCTTTCTTT. Amino acid sequence: CASTPQPLRAGTEAFF. Drawing the rest from reference TRBV7-9 and TRBJ1-1, the complete variable domain is DTGVSQNPRHKITKRGQNVTFRCDPISEHNRLYWYRQTLGQGPEFLTYFQNEAQLEKSRLLSDRFSAERPKGSFSTLEIQRTEQGDSAMYLCASTPQPLRAGTEAFFGQGTRLTVV.

The V call is TRBV5-1, the J call TRBJ2-7, with D perhaps being TRBD1 or TRBD2 (6 bases each). V gave up 3 bases and J gave up 7 bases, with 17 bases separating them. The CDR3 is 14 residues long. Germline assignment: CDR1 SGHRS and CDR2 YFSETQ. The chain's CDR3 is CASSWRDTPLEQYF. The CDR3 bases are TGCGCCAGCAGCTGGAGGGACACCCCTCTGGAGCAGTACTTC. Based on the CDR3 plus reference TRBV5-1 and TRBJ2-7, the full variable domain is KAGVTQTPRYLIKTRGQQVTLSCSPISGHRSVSWYQQTPGQGLQFLFEYFSETQRNKGNFPGRFSGRQFSNSRSEMNVSTLELGDSALYLCASSWRDTPLEQYFGPGTRLTVT.

The V call is TRBV7-2, the J call TRBJ2-3; no firm D call. The V end was cut by 5 bases, the J end by 2 bases, with 2 bases between. Looked up from germline, CDR1 is SGHTA and CDR2 is FQGNSA. This CDR3 is 11 amino acids long. The CDR3 DNA is TGTGCCAGCAGCCACACAGATACGCAGTATTTT. Its protein product is CASSHTDTQYF.

The chain joins TRBV4-3 to TRBJ2-3; the match to TRBD2 covers 8 bases. Trimming at V came to 1 base and at J to 3 bases, leaving 9 bases not matched to a gene. The CDR3 loop spans 17 amino acids. Germline V gene data show CDR1 as LGHNA and CDR2 as YSLEER. CDR3 residues: CASSQAPSGGLTDTQYF. In nucleotides, the CDR3 is TGCGCCAGCAGCCAAGCTCCTTCGGGGGGGCTAACAGATACGCAGTATTTT.

The rearrangement uses TRBV4-2 and TRBJ1-2; D is possibly TRBD1 (6 bases). The CDR3 has 12 amino acids. V was pared by 2 bases and J by 7 bases, with 8 bases between. The germline CDR1 and CDR2 sequences are LGHNA and YNFKEQ. The CDR3 DNA is TGTGCCAGCAGCCAATCGACAGGTGGCTACACCTTC. Amino acids: CASSQSTGGYTF.

The chain recombines TRBV19 with TRBJ2-1; 7 positions agree with TRBD1. J was trimmed by 4 bases and V by 4 bases; bases with no gene match: 10. This CDR3 spans 16 amino acids. Germline values: CDR1 LNHDA, CDR2 SQIVND (reference sequence). CDR3 nucleotides: TGTGCCAGTAGTACCCCCCGACAGGGATCTTACAATGAGCAGTTCTTC. Its translation is CASSTPRQGSYNEQFF.

This clone was observed a single time. The chain links TRBV18 to TRBJ2-5; D is unresolved. The end of the DNA fits TRBJ2-7 better, so the J call may be wrong. CDR1 KGHSH and CDR2 LQKENI come from the germline V gene. The CDR3 extends over 12 amino acids. CDR3 sequence (DNA): TGTGCCAGCTCCGGCGGTCCCACCGAGCAGTACTTC. Its protein is CASSGGPTEQYF.

The V gene is TRBV19, the J gene TRBJ2-5; unclear D gene. Trimming took 5 bases from V and 2 from J, leaving 18 bases between them. The CDR3 loop spans 16 amino acids. In germline, CDR1 is LNHDA, CDR2 SQIVND (reference sequence). CDR3 sequence: CASSPFARNPQETQYF. The CDR3 region has the DNA TGTGCCAGTAGTCCGTTTGCGCGGAACCCTCAAGAGACCCAGTACTTC.

The chain carries TRBV6-1 and TRBJ1-1; 7 bases line up with TRBD1. The germline CDR1 and CDR2 sequences are MNHNS and SASEGT. There are 15 residues in the CDR3. Trimming cost V 4 bases and J 6 bases; bases outside gene matches: 11. This chain's CDR3 is CASSGGTVGHAEAFF. In DNA form, the CDR3 reads TGTGCCAGCAGTGGGGGGACAGTTGGTCATGCTGAAGCTTTCTTT.

The V call is TRBV19, the J call TRBJ2-2; no clear D. The germline CDR1 and CDR2 sequences are LNHDA and SQIVND (reference sequence). The germline V and J ends were trimmed by 4 bases and 1 base, with 13 bases remaining between them. This CDR3 is built from 16 residues. The CDR3 reads CASSSLSRWNTGELFF. CDR3 sequence (DNA): TGTGCCAGTAGTAGCTTATCCCGGTGGAACACCGGGGAGCTGTTTTTT.

The chain couples TRBV7-2 to TRBJ2-7; maybe TRBD2 (5 bases). Germline V gene sequence: CDR1 SGHTA, CDR2 FQGNSA. Trimming removed 1 base from V and 1 base from J, with 14 bases in between. This CDR3 comprises 16 residues. CDR3 protein: CASSLGWIEGSYEQYF. CDR3 sequence (DNA): TGTGCCAGCAGCTTAGGTTGGATTGAGGGTTCCTACGAGCAGTACTTC.

This clone appeared a few times. The chain is built from TRBV10-3 and TRBJ1-3, with a possible D match to TRBD1 (6 bases). The ends were cut back, 6 bases at V and 3 bases at J, with 12 bases in the middle. This CDR3 contains 14 residues. Germline assignment: CDR1 ENHRY and CDR2 SYGVKD. This chain's CDR3 is CAISNQGSGNTIYF. CDR3 in DNA: TGTGCCATCAGCAACCAGGGGAGTGGAAACACCATATATTTT.

J is TRBJ2-3 and V is TRBV7-9; the D is unclear. Germline loops: CDR1 SEHNR, CDR2 FQNEAQ (reference sequence). Trimming stripped 4 bases from V and 1 base from J, with 12 bases between. The length of the CDR3 is 15 residues. DNA of the CDR3: TGTGCCAGCAGCTCAGGTCAACAAGGCACAGATACGCAGTATTTT. This translates into CASSSGQQGTDTQYF.